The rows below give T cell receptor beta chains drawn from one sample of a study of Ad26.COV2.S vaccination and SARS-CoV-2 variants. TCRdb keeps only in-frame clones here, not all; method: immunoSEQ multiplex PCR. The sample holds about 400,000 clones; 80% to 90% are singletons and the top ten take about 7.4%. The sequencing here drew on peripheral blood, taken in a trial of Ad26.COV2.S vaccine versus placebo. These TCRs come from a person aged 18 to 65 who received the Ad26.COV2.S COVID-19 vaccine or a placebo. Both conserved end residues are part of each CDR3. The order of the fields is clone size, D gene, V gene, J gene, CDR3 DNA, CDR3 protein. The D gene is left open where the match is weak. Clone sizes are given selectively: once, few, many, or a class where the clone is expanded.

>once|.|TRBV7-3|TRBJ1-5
TGTGCCAGCAACCCGATCTGCAATCAGCCCCAGCATTTT
CASNPICNQPQHF
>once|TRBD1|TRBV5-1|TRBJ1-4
TGCGCCAGCACAGGGGGGAGAACTAATGAAAAACTGTTTTTT
CASTGGRTNEKLFF
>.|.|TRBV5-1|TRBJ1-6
TGCGCCAGCAGCTTTGACAGTGAGGGGGTGAATTCACCCCTCCACTTT
CASSFDSEGVNSPLHF
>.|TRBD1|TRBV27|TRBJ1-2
TGTGCCAGCAGGACCCAGGGGGGAGGCTACACCTTC
CASRTQGGGYTF
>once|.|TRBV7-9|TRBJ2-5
TGTGCCAGCAGCTTAGCAGGGCGGGAGACCCAGTACTTC
CASSLAGRETQYF
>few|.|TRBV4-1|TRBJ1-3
TGCGCCAGCAGCCAAGATGGTACTGGAAACACCATATATTTT
CASSQDGTGNTIYF
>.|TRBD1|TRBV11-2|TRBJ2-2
TGTGCCAGCAGCCCGAGGGGGCTCCGAGGGGAGCTGTTTTTT
CASSPRGLRGELFF
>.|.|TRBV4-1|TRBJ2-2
TGCGCCAGCAGCCAAGATCAACCGAACACCGGGGAGCTGTTTTTT
CASSQDQPNTGELFF
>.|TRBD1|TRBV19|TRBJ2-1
TGTGCCAGTAGTGCGGGACAGGGCTCCTACAATGAGCAGTTCTTC
CASSAGQGSYNEQFF
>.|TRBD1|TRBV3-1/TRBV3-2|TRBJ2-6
TGTGCCAGCAGCCGAACGGGACAGGCAAACTCTGGGGCCAACGTCCTGACTTTC
CASSRTGQANSGANVLTF
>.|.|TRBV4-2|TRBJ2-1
TGTGCCAGCAGCCAAGACCCCTTCAATGAGCAGTTCTTC
CASSQDPFNEQFF
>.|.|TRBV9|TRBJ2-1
TGTGCCAGCAGCGTTCGGACCTGGGGCAATGAGCAGTTCTTC
CASSVRTWGNEQFF
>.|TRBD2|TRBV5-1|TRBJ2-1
TGCGCCAGCAGTCCGGGACTAGCGGGGGGTATTGAGCAGTTCTTC
CASSPGLAGGIEQFF
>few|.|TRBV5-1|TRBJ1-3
TGCGCCAGCAGCTTGGACGGACAGCCCCATGGCACCATATATTTT
CASSLDGQPHGTIYF
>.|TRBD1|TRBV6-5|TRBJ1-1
TGTGCCAGCAGAACGACAGGGGGCGGCACTGAAGCTTTCTTT
CASRTTGGGTEAFF
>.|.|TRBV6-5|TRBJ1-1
TGTGCCAGCAGCTTGGGACTGAGGACTGAAGCTTTCTTT
CASSLGLRTEAFF
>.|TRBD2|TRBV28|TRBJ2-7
TGTGCCAGCAGTCCGACTAGCGGATCCTACGAGCAGTACTTC
CASSPTSGSYEQYF
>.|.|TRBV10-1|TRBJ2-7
TGCGCCAGTGGGGGCGGTTCCTACGAGCAGTACTTC
CASGGGSYEQYF
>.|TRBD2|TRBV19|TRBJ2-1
TGTGCCAGTAGTATTTCTGCGGGGGAGAGATACAATGAGCAGTTCTTC
CASSISAGERYNEQFF
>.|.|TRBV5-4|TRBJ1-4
TGTGCCAGCAGCTTGGCCGGGGGAAGTGAAAAACTGTTTTTT
CASSLAGGSEKLFF
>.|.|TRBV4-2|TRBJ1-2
TGTGCCAGCAGCATAACCCCAGAGGGGTACTATGGCTACACCTTC
CASSITPEGYYGYTF
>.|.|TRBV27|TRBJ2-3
TGTGCCAGCAGCCCGAACCCAGATACGCAGTATTTT
CASSPNPDTQYF
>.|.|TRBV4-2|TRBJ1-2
TGTGCCAGCAGCCTCAGGGAGCCTAACTATGGCTACACCTTC
CASSLREPNYGYTF
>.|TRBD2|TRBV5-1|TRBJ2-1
TGCGCCAGCAGCTTCGCGGGGGGGCACAATGAGCAGTTCTTC
CASSFAGGHNEQFF
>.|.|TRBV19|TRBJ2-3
TGTGCCAGTAGTACCCTCAGGACAGATACGCAGTATTTT
CASSTLRTDTQYF
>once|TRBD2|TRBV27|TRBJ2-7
TGTGCCAGCAGTTTTGGTCTAGCGGACACCTACGAGCAGTACTTC
CASSFGLADTYEQYF
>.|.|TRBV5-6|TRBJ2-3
TGTGCCAGCAGCTTACGTCGGGGCCCGCTAGATACGCAGTATTTT
CASSLRRGPLDTQYF
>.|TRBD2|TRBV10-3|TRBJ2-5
TGTGCCATCAAGGGACTAGCAGATCAAGAGACCCAGTACTTC
CAIKGLADQETQYF
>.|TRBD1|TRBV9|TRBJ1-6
TGTGCCAGCAGCGGGGGACAGGTGGTCAATTCACCCCTCCACTTT
CASSGGQVVNSPLHF
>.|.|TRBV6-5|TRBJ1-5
TGTGCCAGCAGGGAGAGAGCAGGGGGCAATCAGCCCCAGCATTTT
CASRERAGGNQPQHF
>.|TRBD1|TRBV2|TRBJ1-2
TGTGCCAGCAGTCCTACAGGGGGCGATGGCTACACCTTC
CASSPTGGDGYTF
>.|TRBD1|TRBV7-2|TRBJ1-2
TGTGCCAGCAGCTTAGTGGGGACAGGGATGAGTGGCTACACCTTC
CASSLVGTGMSGYTF
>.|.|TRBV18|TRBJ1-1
TGTGCCAGCTCACCACGGCGGTTGTCAGGGTTGAACACTGAAGCTTTCTTT
CASSPRRLSGLNTEAFF
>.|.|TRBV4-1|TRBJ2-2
TGCGCCAGCAGCCAAGTCCTAAGGCCTCTTAATACCGGGGAGCTGTTTTTT
CASSQVLRPLNTGELFF
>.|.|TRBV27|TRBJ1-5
TGTGCCAGCAGCCTCCGGGGGAGCAATCAGCCCCAGCATTTT
CASSLRGSNQPQHF
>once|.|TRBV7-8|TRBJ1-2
TGTGCCAGCAGCTTAGGGAGAGATAACTATGGCTACACCTTC
CASSLGRDNYGYTF
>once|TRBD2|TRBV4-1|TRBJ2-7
TGCGCCAGCAGCCACCGACTAGCGGGCAACTACGAGCAGTACTTC
CASSHRLAGNYEQYF
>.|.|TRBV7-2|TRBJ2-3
TGTGCCAGCAGGGTTGGCGGGGCGGGTGGCACAGATACGCAGTATTTT
CASRVGGAGGTDTQYF
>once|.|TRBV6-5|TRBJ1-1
TGTGCCAGCAGTTACTCGAGGTATTCGGACACTGAAGCTTTCTTT
CASSYSRYSDTEAFF
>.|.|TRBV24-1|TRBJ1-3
TGTGCCACCTTTCCCCATTTTGGCACCATATATTTT
CATFPHFGTIYF
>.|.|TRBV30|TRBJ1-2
TGTGCCTGGAGTGTAGGGGGTGGGCTTGGCTACACCTTC
CAWSVGGGLGYTF
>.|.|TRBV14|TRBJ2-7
TGTGCCAGCAGCCAAGCGGACTACGGTTACGAGCAGTACTTC
CASSQADYGYEQYF